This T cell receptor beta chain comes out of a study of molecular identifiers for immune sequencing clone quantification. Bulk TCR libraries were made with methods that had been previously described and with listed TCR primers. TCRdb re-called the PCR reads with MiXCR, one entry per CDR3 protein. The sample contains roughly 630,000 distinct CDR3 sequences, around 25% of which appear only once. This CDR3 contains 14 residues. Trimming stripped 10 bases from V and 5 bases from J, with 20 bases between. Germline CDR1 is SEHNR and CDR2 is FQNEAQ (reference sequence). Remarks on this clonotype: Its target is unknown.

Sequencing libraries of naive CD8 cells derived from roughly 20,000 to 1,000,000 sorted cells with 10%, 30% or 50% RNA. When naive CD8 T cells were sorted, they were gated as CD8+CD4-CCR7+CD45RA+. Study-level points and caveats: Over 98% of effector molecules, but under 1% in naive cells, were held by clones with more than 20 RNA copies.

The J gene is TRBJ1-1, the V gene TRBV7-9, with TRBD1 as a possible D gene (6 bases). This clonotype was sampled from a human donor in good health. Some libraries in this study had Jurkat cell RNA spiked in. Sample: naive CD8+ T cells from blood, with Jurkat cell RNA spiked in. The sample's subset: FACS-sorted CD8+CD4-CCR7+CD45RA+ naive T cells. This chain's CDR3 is CATTYDGGQTEAFF. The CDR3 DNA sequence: TGTGCCACCACTTACGACGGGGGGCAAACTGAAGCTTTCTTT.